The sequence of this TCR beta chain was determined in a study of blood T cell repertoires in COVID-19. Overall study: Samples came from the United States, Italy and Spain, spanning acute and convalescent COVID-19. From T cells, B-cell-depleted T cells, or PBMCs came the material, which was cDNA or gDNA.

The germline CDR1 and CDR2 sequences are SNHLY and FYNNEI. The CDR3 covers 14 residues. V was shortened by 0 bases and J by 4 bases, with 9 bases between the two germline ends. Remarks on this clone: Different DNA sequences within this sample yield the same CDR3.

Source study methods: Estimated nucleated cell counts came from reference gene primer amplification. Method: immunoSEQ multiplex PCR; TCRdb's copy keeps in-frame clones and lacks some. That table furnishes V, J and clone size, whereas the DNA furnished D and trimming. The table has about 120,000 clones, 75% to 85% seen once. The chain links TRBV2 to TRBJ1-1; D not certain. The sequence was collected from a human donor in a cohort sampled during active COVID-19. The sample was peripheral blood. Written as DNA, the CDR3 is TGTGCCAGCAGTGAAGCCGGTACGGGCACTGAAGCTTTCTTT. It specifies CASSEAGTGTEAFF.